Sequencing of this T cell receptor beta chain was carried out in a study of T cell responses to AZD1222 COVID-19 vaccine. Study results and caveats: Seropositive AZD1222 recipients at baseline numbered only five or six.

Produced via immunoSEQ multiplex PCR; TCRdb's table is partial and in-frame only. The data contain 110,000 or so clones, less than 95% of them seen just once; the ten biggest clones take up over 5%. Concerning this clone: The antigen is unknown.

The CDR3 consists of 11 residues. Germline V lookup: CDR1 MDHEN, CDR2 SYDVKM. V lost 5 bases, J lost 7 bases, and 8 bases lay in between. This receptor was taken from an adult in good health. The chain has TRBV28 and TRBJ1-2; D gene uncertain. The material sequenced was peripheral blood, taken on day 0 of AZD1222 vaccination. CDR3 sequence (DNA): TGTGCCAGCAGTGCGTCGTCTGGCTACACCTTC. This sequence encodes CASSASSGYTF.